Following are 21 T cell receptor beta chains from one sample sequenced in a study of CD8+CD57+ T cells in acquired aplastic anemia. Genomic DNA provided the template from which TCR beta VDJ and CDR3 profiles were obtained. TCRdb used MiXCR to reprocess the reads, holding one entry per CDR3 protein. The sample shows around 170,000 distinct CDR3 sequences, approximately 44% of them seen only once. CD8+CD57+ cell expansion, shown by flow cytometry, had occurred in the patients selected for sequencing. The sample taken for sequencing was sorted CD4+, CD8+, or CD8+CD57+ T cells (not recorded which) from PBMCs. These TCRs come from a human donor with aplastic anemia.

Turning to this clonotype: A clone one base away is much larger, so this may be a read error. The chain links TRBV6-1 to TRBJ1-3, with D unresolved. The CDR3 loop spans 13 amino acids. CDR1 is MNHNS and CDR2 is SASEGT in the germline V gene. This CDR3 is CASSEEVGNTVYF. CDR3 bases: TGTGCCAGCAGTGAAGAGGTTGGAAACACCGTATATTTT.

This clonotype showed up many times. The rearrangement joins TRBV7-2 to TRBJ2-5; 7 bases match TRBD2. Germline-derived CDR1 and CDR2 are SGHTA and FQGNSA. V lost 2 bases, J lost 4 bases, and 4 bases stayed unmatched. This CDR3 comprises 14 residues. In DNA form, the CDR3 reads TGTGCCAGCAGCTTACGCGGGAGCCCAGAGACCCAGTACTTC. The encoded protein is CASSLRGSPETQYF.

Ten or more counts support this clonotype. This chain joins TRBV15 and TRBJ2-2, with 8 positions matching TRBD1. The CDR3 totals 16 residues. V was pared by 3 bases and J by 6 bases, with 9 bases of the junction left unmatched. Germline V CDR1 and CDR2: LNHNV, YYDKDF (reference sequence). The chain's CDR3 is CATSSGGHRGSGELFF. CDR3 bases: TGTGCCACCAGCAGTGGGGGGCACAGGGGGTCCGGGGAGCTGTTTTTT.

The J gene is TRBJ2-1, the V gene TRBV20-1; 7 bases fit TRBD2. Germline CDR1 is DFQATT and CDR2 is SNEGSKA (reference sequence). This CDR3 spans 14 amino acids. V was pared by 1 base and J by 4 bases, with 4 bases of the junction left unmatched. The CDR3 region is CSARASAGYNEQFF. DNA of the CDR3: TGCAGTGCTAGAGCCTCAGCGGGGTACAATGAGCAGTTCTTC.

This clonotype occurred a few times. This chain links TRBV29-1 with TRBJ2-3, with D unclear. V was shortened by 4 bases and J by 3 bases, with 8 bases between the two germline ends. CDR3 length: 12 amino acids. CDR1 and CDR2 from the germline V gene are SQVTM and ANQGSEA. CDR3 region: CSVAKVTDTQYF. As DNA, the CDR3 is TGCAGCGTTGCTAAGGTGACAGATACGCAGTATTTT.

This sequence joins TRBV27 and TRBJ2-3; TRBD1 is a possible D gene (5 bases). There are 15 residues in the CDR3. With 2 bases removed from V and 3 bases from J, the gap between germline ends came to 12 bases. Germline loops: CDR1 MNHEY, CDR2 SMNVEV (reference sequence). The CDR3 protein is CASSLSGRETDTQYF. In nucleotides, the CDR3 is TGTGCCAGCAGTTTAAGTGGCAGGGAAACAGATACGCAGTATTTT.

The CDR3 reads CASSESSRLSGEQYF. Here the CDR3 DNA reads TGCGCCAGCAGTGAGTCGTCCAGGTTGTCGGGCGAGCAGTACTTC. The gene calls are TRBV10-1 and TRBJ2-7, with unresolved D. Germline CDR1 is WNHNN and CDR2 is SYGVQD (reference sequence). The CDR3 runs 15 residues. V gave up 0 bases and J gave up 6 bases, with 15 bases separating them.

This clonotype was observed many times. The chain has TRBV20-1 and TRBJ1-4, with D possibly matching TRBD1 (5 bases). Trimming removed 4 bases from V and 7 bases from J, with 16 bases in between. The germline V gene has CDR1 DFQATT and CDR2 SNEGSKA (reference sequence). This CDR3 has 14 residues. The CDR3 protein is CSAKGRGVREKLFF. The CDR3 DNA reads TGCAGTGCTAAAGGTCGAGGGGTCCGTGAAAAACTGTTTTTT.

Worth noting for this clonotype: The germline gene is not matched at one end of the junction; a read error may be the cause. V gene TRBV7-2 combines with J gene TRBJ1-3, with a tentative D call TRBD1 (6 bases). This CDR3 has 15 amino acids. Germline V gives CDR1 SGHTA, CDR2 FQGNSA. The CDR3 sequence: CATKWTVSSGNTMYF. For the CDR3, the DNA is TGTGCCACCAAGTGGACAGTTAGCTCTGGAAACACCATGTATTTT.

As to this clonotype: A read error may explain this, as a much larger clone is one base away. CDR3 sequence: CASSGWEPYNEQYF. DNA for the CDR3: TGCGCCAGCAGCGGCTGGGAACCCTACAATGAGCAGTACTTC. V and J are TRBV24-1 and TRBJ2-7, with a possible D match to TRBD2 (5 bases). The CDR3 runs 14 residues. Germline V gene sequence: CDR1 KGHDR, CDR2 SFDVKD.

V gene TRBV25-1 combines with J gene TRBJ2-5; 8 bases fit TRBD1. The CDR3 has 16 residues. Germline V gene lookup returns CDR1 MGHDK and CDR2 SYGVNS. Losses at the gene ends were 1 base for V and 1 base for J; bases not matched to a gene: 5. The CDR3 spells CASSELITGGQETQYF. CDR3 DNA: TGTGCCAGCAGTGAATTGATTACAGGGGGCCAAGAGACCCAGTACTTC.

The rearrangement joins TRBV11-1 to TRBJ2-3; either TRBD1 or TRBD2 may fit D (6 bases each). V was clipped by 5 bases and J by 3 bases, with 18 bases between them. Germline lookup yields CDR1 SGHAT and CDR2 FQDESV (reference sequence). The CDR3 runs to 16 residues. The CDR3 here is CASSRPTGRRTDTQYF. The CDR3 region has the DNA TGTGCCAGCAGCCGTCCAACAGGGAGGCGAACAGATACGCAGTATTTT.

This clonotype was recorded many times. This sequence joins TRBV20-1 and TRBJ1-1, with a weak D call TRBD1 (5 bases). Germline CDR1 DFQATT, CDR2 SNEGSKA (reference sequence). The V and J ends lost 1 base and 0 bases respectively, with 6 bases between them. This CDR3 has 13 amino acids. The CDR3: CSARGGMNTEAFF. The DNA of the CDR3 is TGCAGTGCTAGAGGGGGGATGAACACTGAAGCTTTCTTT.

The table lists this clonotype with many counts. The CDR3 is CASSQGYYEETQYF. CDR3 DNA: TGTGCCAGCAGCCAAGGGTATTATGAGGAGACCCAGTACTTC. The V and J genes are TRBV4-2 and TRBJ2-5; the D is unclear. Trimming took 1 base from V and 5 from J, leaving 11 bases between them. The CDR3 is made up of 14 amino acids. In germline, CDR1 is LGHNA, CDR2 YNFKEQ.

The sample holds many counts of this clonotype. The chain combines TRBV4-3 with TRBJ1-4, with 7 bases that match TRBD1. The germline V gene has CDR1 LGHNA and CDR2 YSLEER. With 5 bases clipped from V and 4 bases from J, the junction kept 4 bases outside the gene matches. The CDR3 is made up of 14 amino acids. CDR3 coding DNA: TGCGCCAGCAGCAAGGACAGGAATAATGAAAAACTGTTTTTT. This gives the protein CASSKDRNNEKLFF.

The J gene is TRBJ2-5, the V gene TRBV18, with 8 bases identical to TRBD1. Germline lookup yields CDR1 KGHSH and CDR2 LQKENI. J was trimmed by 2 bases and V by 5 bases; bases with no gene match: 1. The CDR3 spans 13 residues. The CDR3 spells CASSRDRQETQYF. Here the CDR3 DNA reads TGTGCCAGCTCAAGGGACAGGCAAGAGACCCAGTACTTC.

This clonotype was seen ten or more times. The CDR3 DNA reads as TGTGCCAGCAGTGTGCCGCCAGGACAGGGGGCGCTTTTTGGCTACACCTTC. Protein sequence: CASSVPPGQGALFGYTF. V usage is TRBV6-1 and J usage is TRBJ1-2; TRBD1 matches 11 bases. This CDR3 is 17 amino acids long. Losses at the gene ends were 4 bases for V and 7 bases for J; bases not matched to a gene: 14. CDR1 and CDR2 (germline): MNHNS, SASEGT.

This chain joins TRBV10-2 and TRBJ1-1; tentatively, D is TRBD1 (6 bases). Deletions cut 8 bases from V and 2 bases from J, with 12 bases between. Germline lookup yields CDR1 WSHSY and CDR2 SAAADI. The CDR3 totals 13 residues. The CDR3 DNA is TGCGCCAGCGCGGGACAACCAAACACTGAAGCTTTCTTT. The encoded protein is CASAGQPNTEAFF.

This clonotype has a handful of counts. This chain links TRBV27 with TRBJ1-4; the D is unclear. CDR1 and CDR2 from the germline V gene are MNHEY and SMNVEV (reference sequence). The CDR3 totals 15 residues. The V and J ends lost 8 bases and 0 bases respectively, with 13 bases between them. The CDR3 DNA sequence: TGTGCCAGCGGAGAGGGAGGTACAACTAATGAAAAACTGTTTTTT. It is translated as CASGEGGTTNEKLFF.

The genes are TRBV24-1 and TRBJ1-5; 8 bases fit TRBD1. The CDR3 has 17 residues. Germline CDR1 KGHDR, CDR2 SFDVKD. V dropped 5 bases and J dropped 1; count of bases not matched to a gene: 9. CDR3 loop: CATSARSTGVSNQPQHF. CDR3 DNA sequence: TGTGCCACCAGTGCCCGCTCGACAGGGGTCAGCAATCAGCCCCAGCATTTT.

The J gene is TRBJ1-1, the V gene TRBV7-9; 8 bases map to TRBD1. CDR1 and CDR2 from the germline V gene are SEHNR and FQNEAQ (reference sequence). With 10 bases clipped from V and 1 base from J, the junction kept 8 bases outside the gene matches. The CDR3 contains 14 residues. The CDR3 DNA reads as TGTGCCACCGATAGCGGGACAGGGAACACTGAAGCTTTCTTT. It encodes CATDSGTGNTEAFF.